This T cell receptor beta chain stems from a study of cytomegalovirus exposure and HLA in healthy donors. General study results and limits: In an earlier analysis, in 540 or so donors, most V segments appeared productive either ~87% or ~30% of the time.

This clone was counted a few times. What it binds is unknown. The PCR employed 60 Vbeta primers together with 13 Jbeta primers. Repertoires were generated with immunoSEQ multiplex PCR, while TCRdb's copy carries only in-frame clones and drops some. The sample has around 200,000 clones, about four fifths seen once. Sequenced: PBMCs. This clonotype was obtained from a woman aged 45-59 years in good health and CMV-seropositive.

CDR3 region: CASTLRTGRDQPQHF. CDR3 sequence (DNA): TGTGCCAGCACTCTCAGGACAGGGCGAGATCAGCCCCAGCATTTT. The chain recombines TRBV6-1 with TRBJ1-5; 8 bases agree with TRBD1. The germline CDR1 and CDR2 sequences are MNHNS and SASEGT. Losses at the gene ends were 7 bases for V and 5 bases for J; bases not matched to a gene: 10. The CDR3 spans 15 residues.